Below, one T cell receptor (beta chain) is given with its context. The CDR3 sequence is 14 residues long. Trimming took off 4 bases at V and 9 bases at J, with 17 bases between the two ends. Germline V CDR1 and CDR2: SGDLS, YYNGEE. The data stem from a study of blood T cell repertoires in COVID-19. Background on the study: Spain, Italy and the United States supplied samples that represented acute and convalescent COVID-19.

Original processing notes: Cell counts per sample came from amplifying reference gene primers. Sequenced by immunoSEQ multiplex PCR; TCRdb stores in-frame clones only, minus some. That table supplies the V and J calls and clone size; D and trimming were determined from the DNA. The sample includes around 250,000 clones, about four fifths of them seen just once. The TCR sequence derives from a man aged 25-45 years who had recovered from COVID-19. Input material: peripheral blood. The chain combines TRBV9 with TRBJ2-1, with TRBD1 as a possible D gene (5 bases). The CDR3 is CASSQTSQGGEQFF. The CDR3 DNA is TGTGCCAGCAGCCAAACCTCCCAGGGCGGTGAGCAGTTCTTC.